Listed here are 11 T cell receptor beta chains from one sample, sequenced in a study of early T cells in non-severe SARS-CoV-2 infection. TCRdb re-derived calls from the 5' RACE reads in MiXCR, one entry per CDR3 protein. This sample yields roughly 70,000 distinct CDR3 sequences, of which less than 15% are seen a single time; about 8.3% belongs to the top ten. The sample consisted of whole blood. The receptors derive from an adult who was a healthcare worker with PCR-confirmed SARS-CoV-2 infection or an uninfected control (not recorded which).

This clonotype was counted ten times or more. This chain connects TRBV4-1 to TRBJ1-1, with 7 nucleotides matching TRBD1. In germline, CDR1 is MGHRA, CDR2 YSYEKL. CDR3 size: 14 residues. V dropped 1 base and J dropped 4; count of bases not matched to a gene: 3. The CDR3 loop is CASSQADRATEAFF. The CDR3 region has the DNA TGCGCCAGCAGCCAAGCAGACAGGGCCACTGAAGCTTTCTTT.

The V call is TRBV28, the J call TRBJ2-7, with D uncertain. Per germline, CDR1 MDHEN and CDR2 SYDVKM. This CDR3 region has 15 residues. Trimming took off 7 bases at V and 6 bases at J, with 22 bases between the two ends. This CDR3 is CASTSWAAGSREQYF. The DNA for the CDR3 is TGTGCCAGCACATCATGGGCAGCCGGTTCTCGCGAGCAGTACTTC.

J is TRBJ2-7 and V is TRBV28; D is perhaps TRBD2 (5 bases). Germline CDR1 is MDHEN and CDR2 is SYDVKM. Trimming removed 5 bases from V and 5 bases from J, with 16 bases in between. The CDR3 consists of 14 residues. In nucleotides, the CDR3 is TGTGCCAGCAGTACAAACGGACTCAGCGACGAGCAGTACTTC. Translated, it gives CASSTNGLSDEQYF.

The J gene is TRBJ2-1, the V gene TRBV28; tentatively, D is TRBD2 (7 bases). V lost 6 bases to trimming and J lost 11 bases, with 26 bases between them. Looked up from germline, CDR1 is MDHEN and CDR2 is SYDVKM. The length of the CDR3 is 16 residues. DNA for the CDR3: TGTGCCAGCAGCCCTCCGGGGGGCGGGAGCAATAGGAAGCAGTTCTTC. Its translation: CASSPPGGGSNRKQFF.

This chain joins TRBV29-1 and TRBJ2-1, with 7 bases matching TRBD1. Germline V CDR1 and CDR2: SQVTM, ANQGSEA. Germline trimming cut 4 bases from V and 4 bases from J; bases unmatched to any gene: 4. This CDR3 spans 13 amino acids. The CDR3 loop reads CSVGQTGYNEQFF. Here the CDR3 DNA reads TGCAGCGTTGGCCAGACAGGGTACAATGAGCAGTTCTTC.

This clonotype has just a few counts. The gene calls are TRBV7-9 and TRBJ2-5, with D unclear. Germline CDR1 is SEHNR and CDR2 is FQNEAQ (reference sequence). Trimming left V 2 bases short and J 4 bases short, with 2 bases between. The CDR3 consists of 11 residues. CDR3 sequence (DNA): TGTGCCAGCAGCTTATCAGAGACCCAGTACTTC. This sequence encodes CASSLSETQYF.

V and J are TRBV20-1 and TRBJ2-3, with D hard to call. Germline V CDR1 and CDR2: DFQATT, SNEGSKA (reference sequence). The CDR3 contains 12 residues. Trimming took 7 bases from V and 0 from J, leaving 8 bases between them. The CDR3 DNA sequence: TGCAGTGGGGCCGCTAGCACAGATACGCAGTATTTT. Protein sequence: CSGAASTDTQYF.

J is TRBJ1-4 and V is TRBV4-3; D is perhaps TRBD1 (5 bases). Germline V gives CDR1 LGHNA, CDR2 YSLEER. V shed 5 bases and J shed 7 bases, with 14 bases lying between them. The CDR3 contains 14 residues. The CDR3 DNA reads TGCGCCAGCAGCGTTCAACCGGGGCCTGAAAAACTGTTTTTT. This sequence encodes CASSVQPGPEKLFF.

In its sample, this clonotype was seen many times. The V gene is TRBV12-3 or TRBV12-4, the J gene TRBJ1-1; a weak D match, TRBD1 (6 bases). The CDR3 sequence is 14 residues long. The V and J ends lost 3 bases and 1 base respectively, with 9 bases between them. For the CDR3, the DNA is TGTGCCAGCAGTTTCACAGGGAAGAACACTGAAGCTTTCTTT. This encodes CASSFTGKNTEAFF.

The sample holds many counts of this clonotype. V is TRBV4-1 and J is TRBJ2-1; the D is unclear. CDR1 is MGHRA and CDR2 is YSYEKL in the germline V gene. Trimming took 4 bases from V and 0 from J, leaving 16 bases between them. The CDR3 loop spans 17 amino acids. CDR3 in amino acids: CASSPSYSQSSYNEQFF. Written as DNA, the CDR3 is TGCGCCAGCAGCCCATCCTATTCCCAGAGCTCCTACAATGAGCAGTTCTTC.

This clonotype was recorded a few times. The chain employs TRBV27 and TRBJ2-7; D possibly corresponds to TRBD1 (6 bases). Trimming removed 6 bases at V and 9 bases at J, with 18 bases between. CDR1 is MNHEY, CDR2 SMNVEV, per germline (reference sequence). CDR3 length: 13 amino acids. The CDR3 nucleotides are TGTGCCAGCAGCCCCCCCCTCAGGGGAACGCAGTACTTC. Translated, it gives CASSPPLRGTQYF.